This T cell receptor beta chain was recovered during a study of blood T cell repertoires in COVID-19. Per the original data handling: The authors estimated nucleated cell counts from reference gene primer amplification. Repertoires were generated with immunoSEQ multiplex PCR, while TCRdb's copy carries only in-frame clones and drops some. That table gives V, J and clone size, and the DNA gave D and trimming. Of roughly 250,000 clones in the sample, 88% were seen once. The germline V gene has CDR1 LNHDA and CDR2 SQIVND (reference sequence). Trimming cost V 5 bases and J 5 bases; bases outside gene matches: 8. This CDR3 region has 14 residues.

The TCR was taken from a woman aged 40 to 50 with acute COVID-19. The sample taken for sequencing was PBMCs or T cells enriched from blood (not recorded which). V usage is TRBV19 and J usage is TRBJ1-1, with 7 bases matching TRBD1. The CDR3 here is CASSYRTRGTEAFF. CDR3 in DNA: TGTGCCAGTAGTTACAGGACCAGGGGGACTGAAGCTTTCTTT.